This T cell receptor (beta chain) stems from a study of cytomegalovirus exposure and HLA in healthy donors. General observations from the study: In a later analysis, productive TCRs from donors in an Asian-associated ancestry cluster reportedly carried fewer N-insertions than the cohort mean. For TCR beta chains, V- and J-gene trimming was later linked to a missense DCLRE1C variant. Common viral pathogens seemed to be connected with several of the most significant clusters, according to a later analysis. A later analysis showed TCR association rates differing by HLA locus, peaking at DRB1 and lowest at HLA-C.

In the case of this clone: The antigen remains undetermined.

Primers: 60 Vbeta forward and 13 Jbeta reverse. Profiling relied on immunoSEQ multiplex PCR, and the TCRdb table lists in-frame clones only, not all of them. The repertoire holds 150,000 to 200,000 clones, with 76% as singletons. Germline values: CDR1 SGHTA, CDR2 FQGNSA. CDR3 length: 15 amino acids. Trimming took 5 bases from V and 5 from J, leaving 18 bases between them. The sequence was obtained from a female donor in good health and CMV-seronegative. Sequenced sample: PBMCs. The gene calls are TRBV7-2 and TRBJ1-2; D perhaps matches TRBD1 (6 bases). The CDR3 loop reads CASSPQGTAPYGYTF. The CDR3 nucleotides are TGTGCCAGCAGCCCGCAGGGGACGGCGCCTTATGGCTACACCTTC.